This TCR beta chain was sequenced in a study of blood T cell repertoires in COVID-19. Study details: COVID-19 samples, acute and convalescent, were from the United States, Italy and Spain. T cells, B-cell-depleted T cells, or PBMCs supplied cDNA or gDNA.

As processed by the authors: From reference gene primer amplification, estimates of nucleated cell counts were derived. Sequencing was performed with immunoSEQ multiplex PCR; in TCRdb, only in-frame clones are kept and a portion is missing. V and J calls and clone size are given by that table; D and trimming were obtained from the DNA. The sample yields 50,000 to 75,000 clones, 73% seen once. This receptor was taken from a woman aged 45-60 years with active or convalescent COVID-19. Sequencing used peripheral blood.

The CDR3 loop reads CASSEVAGNTIYF. The CDR3 nucleotides read TGTGCCAGTTCGGAGGTGGCGGGAAACACCATATATTTT. The V and J genes are TRBV28 and TRBJ1-3; D not certain. This CDR3 region has 13 residues. Germline V lookup: CDR1 MDHEN, CDR2 SYDVKM. Trimming pared 9 bases from V and 4 bases from J, leaving 13 bases between.